Each of the 23 T cell receptor beta chains below was sequenced from the same sample in a study of shared clonotypes between healthy human individuals. Method: immunoSEQ multiplex PCR; TCRdb's copy keeps in-frame clones and lacks some. This repertoire shows over a million clones, roughly 80% found once; its top ten account for approximately 1.5%. Sequenced input: memory CD4+ T cells sorted from blood. As for subset: CD45RA-negative fraction. The source is a man between 18 and 35 years old in good health.

This clone was detected many times. The sample holds other DNA sequences that translate to the same CDR3. The gene calls are TRBV30 and TRBJ2-4; unclear D gene. The V gene lost 2 bases and the J gene lost 0 bases, with 20 bases spanning the gap. Germline CDR1 reads GTSNPN; CDR2 reads SVGIG (reference sequence). CDR3 length equals 18 residues. The CDR3 coding sequence is TGTGCCTGGAGTCCCCTTCCTCGGACGGCACTAGCCAAAAACATTCAGTACTTC. Translated, it gives CAWSPLPRTALAKNIQYF.

This clone was observed a handful of times. Other DNA sequences in this sample translate to the same CDR3. The chain couples TRBV30 to TRBJ1-5; D is uncertain. The CDR3 loop spans 12 amino acids. The V gene lost 1 base and the J gene lost 0 bases, with 1 base spanning the gap. Germline loops: CDR1 GTSNPN, CDR2 SVGIG (reference sequence). CDR3 bases: TGTGCCTGGAGTGGTAGCAATCAGCCCCAGCATTTT. This encodes CAWSGSNQPQHF.

This sequence joins TRBV13 and TRBJ1-4; 11 nucleotides align to TRBD1. The CDR3 is made up of 15 amino acids. The trim removed 1 base at V and 8 bases at J, leaving 3 bases unmatched. Germline V CDR1 and CDR2: PRHDT, FYEKMQ (reference sequence). The CDR3 nucleotides are TGTGCCAGCAGCTTAGCCGGACAGGGGGCGGAAAAACTGTTTTTT. Translation: CASSLAGQGAEKLFF.

The chain couples TRBV6-1 to TRBJ1-6; D may be TRBD1 (5 bases). Trimming stripped 6 bases from V and 5 bases from J, with 14 bases between. This CDR3 has 15 residues. Germline assignment: CDR1 MNHNS and CDR2 SASEGT. CDR3 bases: TGTGCCAGCAGCACCGACAGTGTAAATAATTCACCCCTCCACTTT. It translates to CASSTDSVNNSPLHF.

This rearrangement joins TRBV29-1 to TRBJ1-3, with D unclear. This CDR3 contains 14 residues. V lost 4 bases and J 4 bases, leaving 14 bases between the germline ends. The germline V gene has CDR1 SQVTM and CDR2 ANQGSEA. In DNA form, the CDR3 reads TGCAGCGTTGTTGAGGGAACCGGGGGAAACACCATATATTTT. It encodes CSVVEGTGGNTIYF.

V gene TRBV18 combines with J gene TRBJ2-3; 9 positions match TRBD1. V lost 3 bases and J lost 1; bases outside the gene matches: 8. This CDR3 is built from 17 residues. Germline V CDR1 and CDR2: KGHSH, LQKENI. This chain's CDR3 is CASSPLGQGKGTDTQYF. The CDR3 nucleotides read TGTGCCAGCTCACCCCTCGGACAGGGGAAGGGCACAGATACGCAGTATTTT.

The chain recombines TRBV10-1 with TRBJ1-1, with unresolved D. The CDR3 contains 13 residues. Trimming left V 5 bases short and J 3 bases short, with 10 bases between. From germline, CDR1 is WNHNN and CDR2 SYGVQD (reference sequence). The chain's CDR3 is CASSYNKDTEAFF. CDR3 sequence (DNA): TGCGCCAGCAGTTATAACAAGGACACTGAAGCTTTCTTT.

The rearrangement uses TRBV6-1 and TRBJ2-3, with 8 bases aligning to TRBD1. The CDR3 extends over 14 amino acids. V was clipped by 3 bases and J by 4 bases; unmatched bases: 3. From germline, CDR1 is MNHNS and CDR2 SASEGT. The DNA of the CDR3 is TGTGCCAGCAGTGAGACAGGGGCGCCAGATACGCAGTATTTT. This gives the protein CASSETGAPDTQYF.

This clone was counted a single time. This sequence joins TRBV10-3 and TRBJ2-2, with 10 bases matching TRBD1. V was pared by 5 bases and J by 7 bases, with 7 bases of the junction left unmatched. This CDR3 is 15 amino acids long. Germline V gene sequence: CDR1 ENHRY, CDR2 SYGVKD. The CDR3 DNA is TGTGCCATCAGTTCCGGGACAGGGGATTTCGGGGAGCTGTTTTTT. Its translation: CAISSGTGDFGELFF.

The chain couples TRBV6-6 to TRBJ1-4; TRBD1 is a possible D gene (6 bases). Germline CDR1 reads MNHNY; CDR2 reads SVGAGI (reference sequence). The CDR3 is 16 residues long. V lost 2 bases, J lost 4 bases, and 14 bases lay in between. CDR3 sequence reads: CASSYGRTVLNEKLFF. DNA of the CDR3: TGTGCCAGCAGTTACGGTCGGACAGTCCTTAATGAAAAACTGTTTTTT.

This clone was picked up one time. V and J are TRBV4-1 and TRBJ1-3, with D hard to call. The V gene lost 4 bases and the J gene lost 1 base, with 17 bases spanning the gap. CDR1 is MGHRA, CDR2 YSYEKL, per germline. This CDR3 region has 17 residues. CDR3 region: CASSPKAWEPSGNTIYF. The CDR3 bases are TGCGCCAGCAGCCCCAAGGCTTGGGAACCTTCTGGAAACACCATATATTTT.

This clone was counted once. The CDR3 sequence is CATSREWSEQYF. The DNA of the CDR3 is TGTGCCACCAGCAGAGAATGGTCCGAGCAGTACTTC. This sequence joins TRBV15 and TRBJ2-7; D is unresolved. Germline loops: CDR1 LNHNV, CDR2 YYDKDF (reference sequence). Trimming removed 0 bases at V and 6 bases at J, with 6 bases between. The CDR3 loop spans 12 amino acids.

The V gene is TRBV30, the J gene TRBJ1-3; 9 bases fit TRBD1. Trimming at V came to 2 bases and at J to 0 bases, leaving 5 bases not matched to a gene. From germline, CDR1 is GTSNPN and CDR2 SVGIG (reference sequence). The CDR3 spans 16 residues. The CDR3 nucleotides read TGTGCCTGGAGTCTCGACAGGGGGAACTCTGGAAACACCATATATTTT. It specifies CAWSLDRGNSGNTIYF. Full variable domain (missing parts from reference TRBV30 and TRBJ1-3): SQTIHQWPATLVQPVGSPLSLECTVEGTSNPNLYWYRQAAGRGLQLLFYSVGIGQISSEVPQNLSASRPQDRQFILSSKKLLLSDSGFYLCAWSLDRGNSGNTIYFGEGSWLTVV.

This chain links TRBV5-6 with TRBJ1-5; D is possibly TRBD1 (6 bases). CDR1 SGHDT and CDR2 YYEEEE come from the germline V gene. The V gene lost 3 bases and the J gene lost 1 base, with 17 bases spanning the gap. The CDR3 contains 17 residues. CDR3 nucleotides: TGTGCCAGCAGCTCGGTTCAGGGGTCCGGGAGCAATCAGCCCCAGCATTTT. Translating gives CASSSVQGSGSNQPQHF.

The chain carries TRBV2 and TRBJ1-5; D is undetermined. The V end lost 7 bases, the J end lost 4 bases, and 11 bases lay between the germline ends. CDR1 is SNHLY, CDR2 FYNNEI, per germline. CDR3 length: 13 residues. The CDR3 region has the DNA TGTGCCAGCACCCCATCGGGGAATCAGCCCCAGCATTTT. It codes for CASTPSGNQPQHF.

This clone has more than one count but fewer than ten. V gene TRBV11-3 combines with J gene TRBJ2-3, with TRBD2 identical over 14 bases. Germline-derived CDR1 and CDR2 are SGHNT and YENEEA. V dropped 4 bases and J dropped 2; count of bases not matched to a gene: 5. This CDR3 has 17 amino acids. The CDR3 spells CASSSGTSGSPTDTQYF. The CDR3 DNA is TGTGCCAGCAGCTCCGGGACTAGCGGGAGCCCCACAGATACGCAGTATTTT.

In the case of this clone: A read error is possible here, since a much larger clone lies one base away. This chain links TRBV27 with TRBJ2-5; 10 bases fit TRBD2. This CDR3 has 16 amino acids. With 5 bases clipped from V and 0 bases from J, the junction kept 6 bases outside the gene matches. The germline gives CDR1 MNHEY, CDR2 SMNVEV (reference sequence). The CDR3 DNA reads as TGTGCCAGCAGTCGGCCAGCGGGAGGGTACCAAGAGACCCAGTACTTC. Its protein product is CASSRPAGGYQETQYF.

The chain combines TRBV5-1 with TRBJ2-1, with 10 bases fitting TRBD2. The J segment lost 7 bases and the V segment lost 0 bases, leaving 7 bases of the junction unmatched. The germline gives CDR1 SGHRS, CDR2 YFSETQ. The length of the CDR3 is 16 residues. The CDR3 DNA is TGCGCCAGCAGCTTGGTTGGGGCTAGCGGGAGTAATGAGCAGTTCTTC. It yields the protein CASSLVGASGSNEQFF. Complete variable domain (other parts from reference TRBV5-1 and TRBJ2-1): KAGVTQTPRYLIKTRGQQVTLSCSPISGHRSVSWYQQTPGQGLQFLFEYFSETQRNKGNFPGRFSGRQFSNSRSEMNVSTLELGDSALYLCASSLVGASGSNEQFFGPGTRLTVL.

This chain links TRBV30 with TRBJ2-5, with D perhaps TRBD1 or TRBD2 (6 bases each). Per germline, CDR1 GTSNPN and CDR2 SVGIG (reference sequence). The CDR3 runs to 13 residues. CDR3 in amino acids: CASHRDSGETQYF. The DNA of the CDR3 is TGTGCTTCTCACAGGGACTCGGGAGAGACCCAGTACTTC.

The V call is TRBV19, the J call TRBJ1-6; D unresolved. In germline, CDR1 is LNHDA, CDR2 SQIVND (reference sequence). V was shortened by 6 bases and J by 8 bases, with 14 bases between the two germline ends. This CDR3 is built from 14 residues. CDR3 nucleotides: TGTGCCAGTAGGGCCGGGAAGCGGGATTCACCCCTCCACTTT. Its translation: CASRAGKRDSPLHF. The full variable domain, its missing parts supplied by reference TRBV19 and TRBJ1-6, is DGGITQSPKYLFRKEGQNVTLSCEQNLNHDAMYWYRQDPGQGLRLIYYSQIVNDFQKGDIAEGYSVSREKKESFPLTVTSAQKNPTAFYLCASRAGKRDSPLHFGNGTRLTVT.

The chain is built from TRBV29-1 and TRBJ2-5; the match to TRBD2 covers 9 bases. The CDR3 contains 13 residues. Germline V CDR1 and CDR2: SQVTM, ANQGSEA. Germline trimming cut 7 bases from V and 5 bases from J; bases unmatched to any gene: 8. Here the CDR3 DNA reads TGCAGCGCTGGCGGGAGGGCGGGGGAGACCCAGTACTTC. Its protein is CSAGGRAGETQYF.

The V and J genes are TRBV7-2 and TRBJ1-2, with 9 bases lining up with TRBD1. CDR3 length: 14 residues. Germline V lookup: CDR1 SGHTA, CDR2 FQGNSA. Unmatched junction bases numbered 8, after V lost 4 bases and J lost 8 bases. The CDR3 nucleotides are TGTGCCAGCAGCTCAAAACAGGGGGCGCGGGGCTACACCTTC. Translated, it gives CASSSKQGARGYTF.

This clone was seen only once. The chain combines TRBV27 with TRBJ2-3; tentatively, D is TRBD2 (7 bases). Trimming cost V 6 bases and J 6 bases, with 16 bases left between them. This CDR3 has 14 residues. The germline V gene has CDR1 MNHEY and CDR2 SMNVEV (reference sequence). Here the CDR3 reads CASSVRGRVDTQYF. CDR3 sequence (DNA): TGTGCCAGCAGCGTTAGGGGGAGGGTTGATACGCAGTATTTT.